One T cell receptor (beta chain) is described in this entry. Its target is unknown. Isolated RNA was reverse transcribed in full, so expressed TCRB transcripts were sequenced. Sequencing was performed with immunoSEQ multiplex PCR; in TCRdb, only in-frame clones are kept and a portion is missing. The repertoire holds a few hundred thousand clones, with 11% as singletons. This sample is drawn from a study of beta chain features in type 1 diabetes. Overall study results and limits: Shortening of TCRB CDR3s, moderate but significant, appeared in all four CD4+ subsets of Type 1 diabetes patients.

This CDR3 contains 16 residues. The germline V gene has CDR1 MNHEY and CDR2 SVGAGI. The ends were cut back, 0 bases at V and 4 bases at J, with 15 bases in the middle. V usage is TRBV6-5 and J usage is TRBJ2-5; D possibly corresponds to TRBD1 (5 bases). This TCR was recovered from a man aged 25-45 years with type 1 diabetes. Material for sequencing was naive CD4+ T cells from blood. CDR3 protein: CASSYSPGNTGETQYF. DNA for the CDR3: TGTGCCAGCAGTTACTCCCCAGGGAACACGGGAGAGACCCAGTACTTC.